Listed below are T cell receptor beta chains from one sample, sequenced in a study of blood T cell repertoires in COVID-19. TCRdb's table, derived via immunoSEQ multiplex PCR, lists solely in-frame clones and lacks some. The sample has 290,000 or so clones; roughly 85% are singletons. Sequenced input: PBMCs or T cells enriched from blood (not recorded which). All receptors come from a middle-aged man who had been exposed to COVID-19. The CDR3 runs from the conserved cysteine through the conserved F or W. The order of the fields is CDR3 DNA, CDR3 protein, V gene, D gene, clone size, J gene. The D gene is left open where the match is weak. Only part of the rows carry a size: once, few, many, or a class if the clone is expanded.

TGCGCCAGCAGCTTGGGTGACAGTTTCCCTAACTATGGCTACACCTTC	CASSLGDSFPNYGYTF	TRBV5-1	-	-	TRBJ1-2
TGTGCCAGCAGCCGGATGGAGGAAGCTTTCTTT	CASSRMEEAFF	TRBV3-1/TRBV3-2	-	-	TRBJ1-1
TGTGCCAGCTCACCCCAAACCGAGACTGAAGCTTTCTTT	CASSPQTETEAFF	TRBV18	-	many	TRBJ1-1
TGTGCCAGCAGTTTCGGTAGGGGGCAGGGCTACACCTTC	CASSFGRGQGYTF	TRBV12-3/TRBV12-4	TRBD1	-	TRBJ1-2
TGTGCCAGCAGTGAATTCCAGGGGGTCCATGAGCAGTTCTTC	CASSEFQGVHEQFF	TRBV2	TRBD1	-	TRBJ2-1
TGTGCCAGCCAGTCGAAGGTCACAGGGAACATTCAGTACTTC	CASQSKVTGNIQYF	TRBV27	-	-	TRBJ2-4
TGTGCCAGTGGGAGACTAGCGGGCACAGATACGCAGTATTTT	CASGRLAGTDTQYF	TRBV19	TRBD2	once	TRBJ2-3
TGCAGCTTCCCCTTGAACACTGAAGCTTTCTTT	CSFPLNTEAFF	TRBV20-1	-	-	TRBJ1-1
TGTGCCAGCAGTGAAGGGGGCCCCCGAGTGCCCCAGCATTTT	CASSEGGPRVPQHF	TRBV6-1	-	-	TRBJ1-5
TGTGCCAGCAGCTACACCGGGACACCGTACAATGAGCAGTTCTTC	CASSYTGTPYNEQFF	TRBV5-6	-	-	TRBJ2-1
TGTGCTAGTGGGCTGACAGGGGCCTCTGGAAACACCATATATTTT	CASGLTGASGNTIYF	TRBV12-5	TRBD1	-	TRBJ1-3
TGTGCTAGTGGTTTGGTCATGTCCTCAACTTACTTC	CASGLVMSSTYF	TRBV12-5	-	-	TRBJ2-7
TGTGCCTGGACTCGGGGTGGCAATCAGCCCCAGCATTTT	CAWTRGGNQPQHF	TRBV30	-	-	TRBJ1-5
TGTGCCAGCTATCTTTCCCGGAGCACTGAAGCTTTCTTT	CASYLSRSTEAFF	TRBV28	-	-	TRBJ1-1
TGTGCCATAACTAGCGGCAGAAGCTACAATGAGCAGTTCTTC	CAITSGRSYNEQFF	TRBV10-3	TRBD2	-	TRBJ2-1
TGTGCCACCAGTGATGCTTTAGGGACTAGCACAGATACGCAGTATTTT	CATSDALGTSTDTQYF	TRBV24-1	-	-	TRBJ2-3
TGCAGCGTAGTCGACAGGACAGTCTATGGCTACACCTTC	CSVVDRTVYGYTF	TRBV29-1	-	-	TRBJ1-2
TGTGCCAGCAGTGTCTTAGGGGCGTCGGGTCAGCCCCAGCATTTT	CASSVLGASGQPQHF	TRBV2	-	few	TRBJ1-5
TGTGCCAGCAGCCGACGGACGGGGGATGGCTACACCTTC	CASSRRTGDGYTF	TRBV9	-	-	TRBJ1-2
TGTGCCAGCAGTTCCAATACAGGGTTCGTTTTGTACGAGCAGTACTTC	CASSSNTGFVLYEQYF	TRBV7-6	-	-	TRBJ2-7
TGCGCCAGCAGCCTAACCGACAGGCCATATGGCTACACCTTC	CASSLTDRPYGYTF	TRBV4-1	-	once	TRBJ1-2
TGCGCCAGCAGCTTCCTAGCGGGAGTAACAGATACGCAGTATTTT	CASSFLAGVTDTQYF	TRBV5-1	TRBD2	-	TRBJ2-3
TGTGCCACCAGTGACTCAGTTTCTAGCGTAGTCAATGAGCAGTTCTTC	CATSDSVSSVVNEQFF	TRBV24-1	-	-	TRBJ2-1
TGTGCCAGCAGAGTCTCGGAGAACTATGGCTACACCTTC	CASRVSENYGYTF	TRBV6-5	-	-	TRBJ1-2
TGTGCCAGCAGCTTGCAGGGATTTCTCAATCAGCCCCAGCATTTT	CASSLQGFLNQPQHF	TRBV7-6	-	-	TRBJ1-5
TGCGCCAGCAGCCGAGGAGAGGGAAATCAGCCCCAGCATTTT	CASSRGEGNQPQHF	TRBV4-1	-	-	TRBJ1-5
TGTGCCAGCAGCGGAGTTTCCGGGGATCAGCCCCAGCATTTT	CASSGVSGDQPQHF	TRBV7-9	-	-	TRBJ1-5
TGTGCCAGCAACGCGGGGGCGCGAACTGAAGCTTTCTTT	CASNAGARTEAFF	TRBV7-9	-	-	TRBJ1-1
TGTGCCAGCAGCCCGGCTTTGGGGGGGAATTCACAGCCCCAGCATTTT	CASSPALGGNSQPQHF	TRBV3-1/TRBV3-2	-	-	TRBJ1-5
TGCAGCGTTGAAGAATTTATAACTAGCGGGAGCAATGAGCAGTTCTTC	CSVEEFITSGSNEQFF	TRBV29-1	TRBD2	-	TRBJ2-1
TGTGCAAGTACCTTTAGCGGGAGCAGGGAGACCCAGTACTTC	CASTFSGSRETQYF	TRBV12-2	-	-	TRBJ2-5
TGTGCCAGCAGCGCAGATCTTTCGGAGCAGTTCTTC	CASSADLSEQFF	TRBV9	-	-	TRBJ2-1
TGCGCCAGCAGCTTGGTGATCGGTAACTATGGCTACACCTTC	CASSLVIGNYGYTF	TRBV5-1	-	few	TRBJ1-2
TGTGCCTGGAGTACGGGCTACAGGGGTGTTAATGAGCAGTTCTTC	CAWSTGYRGVNEQFF	TRBV30	TRBD1	-	TRBJ2-1
TGTGCCAGCTCGCCCAACCGGGACAGCGTAGCTTTCTTT	CASSPNRDSVAFF	TRBV18	TRBD1	-	TRBJ1-1
TGTGCCAGCAGCTTGGATGGGGGACTAGCGTCGGGTTACGAGCAGTACTTC	CASSLDGGLASGYEQYF	TRBV5-4	TRBD2	-	TRBJ2-7
TGTGCCAGCAGCCTGGCCAGGTTGGCTAATGAAAAACTGTTTTTT	CASSLARLANEKLFF	TRBV5-8	-	-	TRBJ1-4
TGTGCCTGGGAAGATACAGGGGGCGCACTTGGCTACACCTTC	CAWEDTGGALGYTF	TRBV30	TRBD1	-	TRBJ1-2
TGTGCCAGCAGTCCCGGGACTTCAGGGGAGACCCAGTACTTC	CASSPGTSGETQYF	TRBV27	-	once	TRBJ2-5
TGTGCCAGCAGCTTGGGCAACACAGATACGCAGTATTTT	CASSLGNTDTQYF	TRBV11-3	-	-	TRBJ2-3
TGCGCCGGACAGGGGACCGGGGAGCTGTTTTTT	CAGQGTGELFF	TRBV10-2	TRBD1	-	TRBJ2-2
TGTGCCAGCTCATTGGAGGATAGAAATCAGCCCCAGCATTTT	CASSLEDRNQPQHF	TRBV18	-	-	TRBJ1-5
TGTGCCTGGAGTGTACAAGCGGTTACTGAAGCTTTCTTT	CAWSVQAVTEAFF	TRBV30	-	-	TRBJ1-1
TGTGCCACCACGGACAGGGATAGCAATCAGCCCCAGCATTTT	CATTDRDSNQPQHF	TRBV10-3	TRBD1	-	TRBJ1-5
TGTGCCAGCAGTTTAAAGTCCTCGGGTTACGAGCAGTACTTC	CASSLKSSGYEQYF	TRBV27	-	-	TRBJ2-7
TGTGCCAGCAGTGACCCTAGCACAGATACGCAGTATTTT	CASSDPSTDTQYF	TRBV6-4	-	-	TRBJ2-3
TGTGCCATCAGTGAGTCGCAGGTAATGGTCCTGAACACCGGGGAGCTGTTTTTT	CAISESQVMVLNTGELFF	TRBV10-3	-	-	TRBJ2-2
TGTGCCAGCAGCCCCCTGTCGGACACTGAAGCTTTCTTT	CASSPLSDTEAFF	TRBV11-1	-	-	TRBJ1-1
TGTGCCAGTGCAAGTTCAGGGGAAGTAGAGACCCAGTACTTC	CASASSGEVETQYF	TRBV19	-	-	TRBJ2-5
TGTGCCAGCAGCCATGGCGGGAGCGTTTACGAGCAGTACTTC	CASSHGGSVYEQYF	TRBV27	TRBD2	-	TRBJ2-7
TGTGCCAGCAGTTATGGGACAGAACCACACCTAAGCACAGATACGCAGTATTTT	CASSYGTEPHLSTDTQYF	TRBV27	TRBD1	-	TRBJ2-3
TGTGCCATCAGTGCATTTACCGGGACTAGCGGGAGTGTCACCTACGAGCAGTACTTC	CAISAFTGTSGSVTYEQYF	TRBV10-3	TRBD2	-	TRBJ2-7